This TCR beta chain was identified during a study of CD8+CD57+ T cells in acquired aplastic anemia. Study-level findings and limits: In common between the patients and the controls were twenty-nine CD8+ CDR3 sequences.

Patients who underwent sequencing had shown CD8+CD57+ cell expansion by flow cytometry. None of the patients had been given any therapy when their blood was sampled. The TCR beta profiling, which covered VDJ combination and CDR3 sequence, was carried out using genomic DNA as the template. TCRdb reanalysed the reads using MiXCR and keeps one entry per CDR3 protein. Here the sample spans under 350,000 distinct CDR3 sequences, around three fifths being singletons. Per the germline V gene, CDR1 is LNHNV and CDR2 is YYDKDF (reference sequence). The CDR3 loop spans 16 amino acids. V lost 5 bases and J 1 base, leaving 17 bases between the germline ends. Remarks on this clonotype: What it binds is unknown.

The chain combines TRBV15 with TRBJ1-1; perhaps TRBD1 as D (5 bases). The receptor was derived from a human donor with aplastic anemia. The specimen sequenced was sorted CD4+, CD8+, or CD8+CD57+ T cells (not recorded which) from PBMCs. The CDR3 region has the DNA TGTGCCACCAGCGGGTTTGGGGGTGGGTGGAACACTGAAGCTTTCTTT. As protein: CATSGFGGGWNTEAFF.